Listed here are 21 T cell receptor beta chains from one sample, sequenced in a study of cytomegalovirus exposure and HLA in healthy donors. Amplification used 60 Vbeta primers and 13 Jbeta primers. Only in-frame clones appear in the TCRdb table, and some are missing; sequencing was by immunoSEQ multiplex PCR. This table has 220,000 or so clones, roughly three quarters appearing once. Sequencing input: PBMCs. These receptors were obtained from a man aged 45-65 years in good health and CMV-seronegative.

The chain links TRBV9 to TRBJ2-1, with 8 bases identical to TRBD2. The CDR3 consists of 15 residues. J was trimmed by 8 bases and V by 3 bases; bases with no gene match: 10. From germline, CDR1 is SGDLS and CDR2 YYNGEE. CDR3 DNA: TGTGCCAGCAGCGGGAGCGGGGGCCACAGCTATGAGCAGTTCTTC. This encodes CASSGSGGHSYEQFF.

This chain connects TRBV5-1 to TRBJ1-5; TRBD1 is a possible D gene (5 bases). The CDR3 contains 18 residues. Germline CDR1 reads SGHRS; CDR2 reads YFSETQ. V dropped 0 bases and J dropped 0 bases, with 16 bases sitting between them. The DNA of the CDR3 is TGCGCCAGCAGCTTGGGGGGACTGACCCGGGATAGCAATCAGCCCCAGCATTTT. This codes for CASSLGGLTRDSNQPQHF.

The V gene is TRBV7-3, the J gene TRBJ2-3, with D perhaps TRBD2 (6 bases). V gave up 2 bases and J gave up 2 bases, with 11 bases separating them. Germline lookup yields CDR1 SGHTA and CDR2 FQGTGA. The CDR3 sequence is 15 residues long. This chain's CDR3 is CASSLGGFPTDTQYF. CDR3 sequence (DNA): TGTGCCAGCAGCTTAGGGGGGTTTCCCACAGATACGCAGTATTTT.

The chain recombines TRBV30 with TRBJ2-5, with 10 bases that match TRBD1. This CDR3 has 15 residues. Trimming removed 1 base from V and 4 bases from J; junction bases left unmatched: 6. CDR1 is GTSNPN, CDR2 SVGIG, per germline (reference sequence). The DNA for the CDR3 is TGTGCCTGGAGTGGCGGGACAGGGGTGGCAGAGACCCAGTACTTC. Amino acid sequence: CAWSGGTGVAETQYF.

This chain joins TRBV6-5 and TRBJ2-5; 8 bases agree with TRBD2. The J call is in doubt because the DNA end fits TRBJ2-7 better. In germline, CDR1 is MNHEY, CDR2 SVGAGI. The CDR3 is 15 amino acids. The CDR3, as DNA: TGTGCCAGCAGTTACTCGGTCGGGAGGGTGAACGAGCAGTACTTC. Translated: CASSYSVGRVNEQYF.

This sequence joins TRBV18 and TRBJ2-3; D is uncertain. Trimming took off 6 bases at V and 2 bases at J, with 12 bases between the two ends. There are 14 residues in the CDR3. Germline CDR1 reads KGHSH; CDR2 reads LQKENI. Here the CDR3 reads CASSLGRSTDTQYF. As DNA, the CDR3 is TGTGCCAGCTCCCTGGGCCGTTCCACAGATACGCAGTATTTT.

The chain is built from TRBV19 and TRBJ2-7, with D maybe TRBD2 (5 bases). This CDR3 has 14 residues. Trimming stripped 6 bases from V and 3 bases from J, with 15 bases between. Germline CDR1 reads LNHDA; CDR2 reads SQIVND (reference sequence). Written as DNA, the CDR3 is TGTGCCAGTAGAAAAACCGGGAACTACTACGAGCAGTACTTC. It specifies CASRKTGNYYEQYF.

The J gene is TRBJ2-7, the V gene TRBV2; 8 nucleotides align to TRBD1. The J segment lost 4 bases and the V segment lost 7 bases, leaving 12 bases of the junction unmatched. The CDR3 is made up of 15 amino acids. The germline gives CDR1 SNHLY, CDR2 FYNNEI. As DNA, the CDR3 is TGTGCCAGCATCGAACTCGGACAGGGAGGTTACGAGCAGTACTTC. It codes for CASIELGQGGYEQYF.

This chain uses TRBV28 with TRBJ2-6, with 8 nucleotides matching TRBD2. Germline lookup yields CDR1 MDHEN and CDR2 SYDVKM. The CDR3 consists of 15 residues. V lost 7 bases and J lost 4; bases outside the gene matches: 6. The CDR3 DNA is TGTGCCAGCACGACGGGGGGGTCCGGGGCCAACGTCCTGACTTTC. Its protein is CASTTGGSGANVLTF.

V and J are TRBV4-2 and TRBJ1-5, with D tentatively TRBD1 (5 bases). The CDR3 is 15 residues long. CDR1 LGHNA and CDR2 YNFKEQ come from the germline V gene. Trimming pared 4 bases from V and 1 base from J, leaving 11 bases between. CDR3: CASSPTDLSNQPQHF. The CDR3 DNA is TGTGCCAGCAGCCCGACAGACCTGAGCAATCAGCCCCAGCATTTT.

The chain uses TRBV10-3 and TRBJ1-1; no clear D gene. Germline CDR1 and CDR2: ENHRY and SYGVKD. The germline V and J ends were trimmed by 3 bases and 4 bases, with 9 bases remaining between them. The CDR3 runs 13 residues. The CDR3, as DNA: TGTGCCATCAGTGACCCCGGGGTCACTGAAGCTTTCTTT. This codes for CAISDPGVTEAFF.

The chain recombines TRBV5-6 with TRBJ1-1; 9 bases line up with TRBD1. Trimming cost V 2 bases and J 3 bases; bases outside gene matches: 5. In germline, CDR1 is SGHDT, CDR2 YYEEEE. The CDR3 loop spans 15 amino acids. This CDR3 reads CASSFRTGAYTEAFF. The CDR3 bases are TGTGCCAGCAGCTTTCGGACAGGGGCGTACACTGAAGCTTTCTTT.

Written as DNA, the CDR3 is TGCGCCAGCAGCTTGGTTGCGACTAGCACAGATACGCAGTATTTT. The encoded protein is CASSLVATSTDTQYF. The chain joins TRBV5-1 to TRBJ2-3; no clear D. Per the germline V gene, CDR1 is SGHRS and CDR2 is YFSETQ. Trimming took 0 bases from V and 0 from J, leaving 8 bases between them. The CDR3 extends over 15 amino acids.

This chain links TRBV7-8 with TRBJ2-3; tentative D call: TRBD1 (5 bases). Trimming removed 5 bases at V and 2 bases at J, with 20 bases between. The CDR3 is made up of 17 amino acids. Looked up from germline, CDR1 is SGHVS and CDR2 is FQNEAQ. In DNA, the CDR3 is TGTGCCAGCAGCCGACTTTCGACAGACCTTCTCACAGATACGCAGTATTTT. Amino acid sequence: CASSRLSTDLLTDTQYF. Complete variable domain (other parts from reference TRBV7-8 and TRBJ2-3): GAGVSQSPRYKVAKRGQDVALRCDPISGHVSLFWYQQALGQGPEFLTYFQNEAQLDKSGLPSDRFFAERPEGSVSTLKIQRTQQEDSAVYLCASSRLSTDLLTDTQYFGPGTRLTVL.

This clone was picked up a small number of times. The chain employs TRBV9 and TRBJ2-1; D call uncertain. Germline lookup yields CDR1 SGDLS and CDR2 YYNGEE. There are 13 residues in the CDR3. V dropped 0 bases and J dropped 7 bases, with 8 bases sitting between them. CDR3 DNA sequence: TGTGCCAGCAGCGTAGGGAGTCCAAATGAGCAGTTCTTC. It yields the protein CASSVGSPNEQFF.

This chain uses TRBV13 with TRBJ2-7; 7 positions agree with TRBD2. Germline assignment: CDR1 PRHDT and CDR2 FYEKMQ (reference sequence). The V and J ends lost 5 bases and 2 bases, in that order; junction bases with no gene match: 15. The CDR3 contains 17 residues. The CDR3 coding sequence is TGTGCCAGCAGCACCCGTGAGTTGTCTAGCGGTGCCTACGAGCAGTACTTC. Protein sequence: CASSTRELSSGAYEQYF.

The chain recombines TRBV9 with TRBJ2-7, with D hard to call. Germline lookup yields CDR1 SGDLS and CDR2 YYNGEE. V lost 4 bases, J lost 2 bases, and 16 bases lay in between. There are 15 residues in the CDR3. The CDR3 protein is CASSPQVGFPYEQYF. The CDR3 DNA reads TGTGCCAGCAGCCCCCAGGTGGGCTTCCCCTACGAGCAGTACTTC.

This clone was seen more than once but under ten times. The chain uses TRBV30 and TRBJ2-7; a weak D match, TRBD1 (6 bases). Germline CDR1 and CDR2: GTSNPN and SVGIG (reference sequence). V shed 5 bases and J shed 3 bases, with 14 bases lying between them. This CDR3 region has 13 residues. DNA for the CDR3: TGTGCCTGGCGTCAGGGGCCAAACTACGAGCAGTACTTC. Translation gives CAWRQGPNYEQYF.

The chain has TRBV7-2 and TRBJ2-5, with D possibly being TRBD2 (6 bases). Trimming cost V 4 bases and J 2 bases, with 14 bases left between them. The CDR3 has 15 amino acids. The germline CDR1 and CDR2 sequences are SGHTA and FQGNSA. CDR3 bases: TGTGCCAGCAGCTCTATGGGAGGTGGGCAAGAGACCCAGTACTTC. Translation gives CASSSMGGGQETQYF.

This clone appeared a few times. The rearrangement links TRBV7-8 to TRBJ2-7, with 9 nucleotides matching TRBD2. V shed 1 base and J 4 bases; nucleotides not matched to a gene: 11. This CDR3 is built from 17 residues. CDR1 SGHVS and CDR2 FQNEAQ come from the germline V gene. The CDR3 here is CASSLVGLSGSRYEQYF. Here the CDR3 DNA reads TGTGCCAGCAGCTTAGTCGGTCTTAGCGGGAGTCGGTACGAGCAGTACTTC.

The chain joins TRBV5-1 to TRBJ2-1; D is possibly TRBD2 (5 bases). From germline, CDR1 is SGHRS and CDR2 YFSETQ. CDR3 size: 12 residues. The V gene lost 4 bases and the J gene lost 9 bases, with 11 bases spanning the gap. CDR3 DNA: TGCGCCAGCAGCGCCCCTAGCTCTGAGCAGTTCTTC. Residues: CASSAPSSEQFF.